These 28 T cell receptor beta chains share one sample of origin, sequenced in a study of T cells in Graves' hyperthyroidism and ophthalmopathy. Amplified regions were TCR beta CDR3 sequences from RNA transcripts. HTBI primers drove first-round RT-PCR of the TCR CDR3. TCRdb called the multiplex PCR reads again in MiXCR, with one record for every CDR3 protein. Among about 610,000 distinct CDR3 sequences listed, over 12% were seen once. Sample: blood. The receptors derive from a middle-aged woman with Graves' ophthalmopathy.

The sample holds many counts of this clonotype. The J gene is TRBJ1-5, the V gene TRBV6-2 or TRBV6-3; D is unresolved. The ends were cut back, 2 bases at V and 3 bases at J, with 8 bases in the middle. Germline loops: CDR1 MNHEY, CDR2 SVGEGT. The CDR3 runs 14 residues. The CDR3 nucleotides are TGTGCCAGCAGTTACGCGCCAGACAATCAGCCCCAGCATTTT. Encoded protein: CASSYAPDNQPQHF.

This clonotype was recorded a few times. The chain links TRBV3-1 to TRBJ2-5; D could derive from TRBD1 or TRBD2 (5 bases each). The CDR3 has 13 amino acids. The V end lost 3 bases, the J end lost 9 bases, and 14 bases lay between the germline ends. Looked up from germline, CDR1 is LGHDT and CDR2 is YNNKEL (reference sequence). Here the CDR3 reads CASSHGTEVAQYF. For the CDR3, the DNA is TGTGCCAGCAGCCACGGGACCGAGGTGGCCCAGTACTTC.

This clonotype was seen repeatedly, ten times or more. The V call is TRBV6-1, the J call TRBJ1-1; D might be TRBD1 (5 bases). CDR1 is MNHNS, CDR2 SASEGT, per germline. This CDR3 spans 13 amino acids. Trimming stripped 7 bases from V and 0 bases from J, with 9 bases between. CDR3 coding DNA: TGTGCCAGCAAGAGGGACCTGAACACTGAAGCTTTCTTT. As protein: CASKRDLNTEAFF.

This clonotype was counted ten times or more. The chain combines TRBV2 with TRBJ2-5, with TRBD1 identical over 8 bases. The V and J ends lost 4 bases and 5 bases, in that order; junction bases with no gene match: 6. The CDR3 sequence is 14 residues long. In germline, CDR1 is SNHLY, CDR2 FYNNEI. The CDR3 DNA follows: TGTGCCAGCAGTGTGGCAGGGGGCGCGGAGACCCAGTACTTC. Encoded protein: CASSVAGGAETQYF.

This clonotype was seen once. The genes are TRBV12-3 or TRBV12-4 and TRBJ2-5; D may be TRBD1 (8 bases). V lost 6 bases and J lost 4, with 18 bases in between. The CDR3 extends over 15 amino acids. This CDR3 reads CASSKDRAGAETQYF. The CDR3 coding sequence is TGTGCCAGCAGCAAGGACAGGGCGGGGGCAGAGACCCAGTACTTC.

The chain joins TRBV19 to TRBJ2-2; D gene ambiguous. Germline V gives CDR1 LNHDA, CDR2 SQIVND (reference sequence). With 3 bases removed from V and 4 bases from J, the gap between germline ends came to 6 bases. CDR3 length: 13 amino acids. CDR3 loop: CASSMWGTGELFF. Written as DNA, the CDR3 is TGTGCCAGTAGTATGTGGGGCACCGGGGAGCTGTTTTTT.

This clonotype was counted at least ten times. V usage is TRBV20-1 and J usage is TRBJ2-5; either TRBD1 or TRBD2 may supply D (5 bases each). Trimming cost V 5 bases and J 5 bases, with 12 bases left between them. The CDR3 loop spans 12 amino acids. The V gene's germline CDR1 is DFQATT and CDR2 SNEGSKA (reference sequence). CDR3 residues: CSAPGPEETQYF. Written as DNA, the CDR3 is TGCAGTGCTCCGGGACCAGAGGAGACCCAGTACTTC.

The genes are TRBV28 and TRBJ2-6; D gene unclear. Germline assignment: CDR1 MDHEN and CDR2 SYDVKM. V was pared by 8 bases and J by 0 bases, with 8 bases between. The CDR3 is 14 amino acids. CDR3 in DNA: TGTGCCAGCCAGTGGGCCTCTGGGGCCAACGTCCTGACTTTC. Translated, it gives CASQWASGANVLTF.

The chain uses TRBV12-3 or TRBV12-4 and TRBJ2-3; D might be TRBD2 (6 bases). The V end lost 3 bases, the J end lost 3 bases, and 10 bases lay between the germline ends. The CDR3 sequence is 14 residues long. CDR3 nucleotide sequence: TGTGCCAGCAGTTTTGCGGAGGGTACAGATACGCAGTATTTT. This gives the protein CASSFAEGTDTQYF.

This clonotype was counted many times. V gene TRBV19 combines with J gene TRBJ2-5; maybe TRBD1 (5 bases). Per the germline V gene, CDR1 is LNHDA and CDR2 is SQIVND (reference sequence). The CDR3 contains 15 residues. The V end was cut by 1 base, the J end by 0 bases, with 9 bases between. This CDR3 is CASSIGNRYQETQYF. Here the CDR3 DNA reads TGTGCCAGTAGTATAGGGAACAGGTACCAAGAGACCCAGTACTTC. Based on the CDR3 plus reference TRBV19 and TRBJ2-5, the full variable domain is DGGITQSPKYLFRKEGQNVTLSCEQNLNHDAMYWYRQDPGQGLRLIYYSQIVNDFQKGDIAEGYSVSREKKESFPLTVTSAQKNPTAFYLCASSIGNRYQETQYFGPGTRLLVL.

The table lists this clonotype with many counts. The chain links TRBV20-1 to TRBJ2-7; TRBD2 matches at 12 bases. Germline V lookup: CDR1 DFQATT, CDR2 SNEGSKA (reference sequence). With 3 bases clipped from V and 2 bases from J, the junction kept 17 bases outside the gene matches. The CDR3 consists of 19 residues. The CDR3 nucleotides read TGCAGTGCTAGGAAAAGGACTAGCGGGAACAAACCCTTTGCCTACGAGCAGTACTTC. This gives the protein CSARKRTSGNKPFAYEQYF.

The chain combines TRBV5-1 with TRBJ1-1; D remains unclear. V lost 3 bases and J lost 6, with 15 bases in between. CDR1 is SGHRS, CDR2 YFSETQ, per germline. This CDR3 is 14 amino acids long. The CDR3 DNA reads as TGCGCCAGCAGCTCCCTTTTAGGTGGGGCTGAAGCTTTCTTT. Residues: CASSSLLGGAEAFF.

The chain links TRBV6-2 or TRBV6-3 to TRBJ1-1; tentatively, D is TRBD1 (5 bases). The CDR3 covers 15 residues. Germline V gene data show CDR1 as MNHEY and CDR2 as SVGEGT. Trimming removed 6 bases at V and 3 bases at J, with 17 bases between. CDR3 amino acids: CASSGGAAADTEAFF. Here the CDR3 DNA reads TGTGCCAGCAGCGGAGGGGCCGCGGCGGACACTGAAGCTTTCTTT.

This clonotype came up many times. This chain links TRBV11-3 with TRBJ1-2; TRBD1 is a possible D gene (5 bases). The V gene lost 5 bases and the J gene lost 7 bases, with 14 bases spanning the gap. Germline V lookup: CDR1 SGHNT, CDR2 YENEEA. The CDR3 is 13 amino acids. The CDR3 DNA sequence: TGTGCCAGCAGCCCCCGATTCACAGGTGGCTACACCTTC. Translation: CASSPRFTGGYTF. The full variable domain, with the rest looked up from reference TRBV11-3 and TRBJ1-2, is EAGVVQSPRYKIIEKKQPVAFWCNPISGHNTLYWYLQNLGQGPELLIRYENEEAVDDSQLPKDRFSAERLKGVDSTLKIQPAELGDSAVYLCASSPRFTGGYTFGSGTRLTVV.

This chain joins TRBV27 and TRBJ1-6; perhaps TRBD1 as D (6 bases). Trimming stripped 6 bases from V and 10 bases from J, with 13 bases between. Germline values: CDR1 MNHEY, CDR2 SMNVEV (reference sequence). The CDR3 has 13 amino acids. Here the CDR3 DNA reads TGTGCCAGCAGGGCTGCAGGGGTCTCACCCCTCCACTTT. Translating it yields CASRAAGVSPLHF.

V gene TRBV20-1 combines with J gene TRBJ1-2; D not resolved. Germline assignment: CDR1 DFQATT and CDR2 SNEGSKA (reference sequence). V was cut by 0 bases and J by 0 bases, with 8 bases left in between. The length of the CDR3 is 14 residues. CDR3 amino acids: CSARDLASNYGYTF. The CDR3 nucleotides are TGCAGTGCTAGAGATTTGGCCTCTAACTATGGCTACACCTTC.

This clonotype came up many times. The J gene is TRBJ2-7, the V gene TRBV20-1, with TRBD1 as a possible D gene (6 bases). V was pared by 2 bases and J by 3 bases, with 14 bases between. The CDR3 runs to 14 residues. CDR1 is DFQATT, CDR2 SNEGSKA, per germline (reference sequence). The CDR3 loop is CSARPTGTSYEQYF. In DNA form, the CDR3 reads TGCAGTGCTAGACCGACCGGGACAAGCTACGAGCAGTACTTC.

This clonotype was observed many times. This chain joins TRBV7-2 and TRBJ2-7; a weak D match, TRBD2 (6 bases). The CDR3 has 15 residues. CDR1 SGHTA and CDR2 FQGNSA come from the germline V gene. The V and J ends lost 2 bases and 3 bases respectively, with 14 bases between them. The CDR3 DNA reads as TGTGCCAGCAGCTTATTGTCTAGCGAGTACTACGAGCAGTACTTC. Translating it yields CASSLLSSEYYEQYF.

This clonotype was picked up many times. The chain is built from TRBV19 and TRBJ2-2; no firm D call. The CDR3 has 13 residues. Germline V lookup: CDR1 LNHDA, CDR2 SQIVND (reference sequence). Trimming took off 3 bases at V and 3 bases at J, with 5 bases between the two ends. The CDR3 loop is CASSIRHTGELFF. The CDR3 DNA sequence: TGTGCCAGTAGTATTAGGCACACCGGGGAGCTGTTTTTT.

The chain has TRBV9 and TRBJ1-1; D not resolved. V was shortened by 0 bases and J by 1 base, with 7 bases between the two germline ends. This CDR3 has 14 amino acids. The germline gives CDR1 SGDLS, CDR2 YYNGEE. For the CDR3, the DNA is TGTGCCAGCAGCGTAGCTGTGCGGAACACTGAAGCTTTCTTT. Encoded protein: CASSVAVRNTEAFF.

In its sample, this clonotype was seen a few times. This rearrangement joins TRBV9 to TRBJ1-3; D gene unclear. CDR3 size: 14 residues. The germline V and J ends were trimmed by 1 base and 2 bases, with 7 bases remaining between them. Looked up from germline, CDR1 is SGDLS and CDR2 is YYNGEE. CDR3 nucleotides: TGTGCCAGCAGCGTATCCGGGGCTGGAAACACCATATATTTT. Encoded protein: CASSVSGAGNTIYF.

This clonotype was found a few times. This chain joins TRBV12-3 or TRBV12-4 and TRBJ2-7; TRBD2 agrees at 7 bases. The CDR3 runs 15 residues. V was clipped by 1 base and J by 3 bases; unmatched bases: 6. The CDR3 DNA follows: TGTGCCAGCAGTTTAGGGGGAGGGCCTCACTACGAGCAGTACTTC. Protein: CASSLGGGPHYEQYF.

This clonotype has ten or more counts. V gene TRBV28 combines with J gene TRBJ2-5; D is tentatively TRBD1 or TRBD2 (6 bases each). CDR1 and CDR2 (germline): MDHEN, SYDVKM. V was cut by 3 bases and J by 5 bases, with 22 bases left in between. This CDR3 has 17 amino acids. The CDR3 protein is CASSFAFREPQGETQYF. The CDR3 DNA sequence: TGTGCCAGCAGTTTCGCTTTCCGGGAGCCTCAGGGGGAGACCCAGTACTTC.

This clonotype has only one observation. The germline gene is not matched at one end of the junction; a read error may be the cause. The chain couples TRBV18 to TRBJ2-5; no definite D call. The germline V gene encodes CDR1 KGHSH and CDR2 LQKENI. This CDR3 is built from 14 residues. The CDR3 reads CANSPVGVGETQYF. In nucleotides, the CDR3 is TGTGCCAACTCACCTGTAGGAGTAGGAGAGACCCAGTACTTC.

This clonotype was seen at least ten times. The chain employs TRBV5-1 and TRBJ1-5; 8 bases align to TRBD1. The V gene end was trimmed by 4 bases and the J gene end by 4 bases; junction bases not matched to a gene: 10. The length of the CDR3 is 16 residues. CDR1 is SGHRS, CDR2 YFSETQ, per germline. In DNA, the CDR3 is TGCGCCAGCAGCCCAGGACAGGGCGGTATGAATCAGCCCCAGCATTTT. Translated: CASSPGQGGMNQPQHF.

This chain uses TRBV30 with TRBJ2-7; perhaps TRBD2 as D (5 bases). V was cut by 0 bases and J by 2 bases, with 17 bases left in between. In germline, CDR1 is GTSNPN, CDR2 SVGIG (reference sequence). This CDR3 region has 16 residues. CDR3 region: CAWSVSWQDFPYEQYF. The CDR3 DNA sequence: TGTGCCTGGAGTGTTTCGTGGCAGGACTTCCCCTACGAGCAGTACTTC.

This clonotype was seen many times. The genes are TRBV4-1 and TRBJ2-7; D uncertain. The ends were cut back, 2 bases at V and 0 bases at J, with 14 bases in the middle. CDR3 length: 16 residues. From germline, CDR1 is MGHRA and CDR2 YSYEKL. The CDR3 bases are TGCGCCAGCAGCCAACTGTCCGTGCGGAACTCCTACGAGCAGTACTTC. Translation: CASSQLSVRNSYEQYF.

This clonotype occurred a few times. The junction departs from germline at one end; a sequencing error may be responsible. This chain links TRBV11-2 with TRBJ1-1; D not resolved. The CDR3 totals 15 residues. Germline loops: CDR1 SGHAT, CDR2 FQNNGV. The CDR3 here is CACSLEGQWATEAFF. Here the CDR3 DNA reads TGTGCCTGCAGCTTAGAGGGCCAGTGGGCCACTGAAGCTTTCTTT.